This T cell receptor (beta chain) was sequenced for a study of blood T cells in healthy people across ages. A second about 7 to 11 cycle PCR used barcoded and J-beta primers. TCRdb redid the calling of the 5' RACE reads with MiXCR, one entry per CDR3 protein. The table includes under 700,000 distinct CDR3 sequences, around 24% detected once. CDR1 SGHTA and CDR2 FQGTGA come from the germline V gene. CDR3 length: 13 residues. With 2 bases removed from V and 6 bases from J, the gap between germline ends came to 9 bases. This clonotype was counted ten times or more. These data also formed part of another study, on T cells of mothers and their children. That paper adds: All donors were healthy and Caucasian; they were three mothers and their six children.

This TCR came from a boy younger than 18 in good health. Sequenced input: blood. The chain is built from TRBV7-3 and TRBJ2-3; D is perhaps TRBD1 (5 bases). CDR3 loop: CASSLSGPDTQYF. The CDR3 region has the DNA TGTGCCAGCAGCTTATCAGGGCCCGATACGCAGTATTTT.